Listed below are T cell receptor beta chains from one sample, sequenced in a study of human T cells and chemical hapten exposure. Via MiXCR, TCRdb re-called the RACE reads, giving one row per CDR3 protein. The sample contains approximately 89,000 distinct CDR3 sequences, 10% to 13% of which appear only once. This sample comprised whole blood, obtained in connection with sensitization to the hapten diphenylcyclopropenone (DPC). These receptors were taken from a woman in her twenties or thirties with alopecia areata. Some clones in this sample may be carry-over from other donors' samples. CDR3s include the opening cysteine and the closing phenylalanine or tryptophan. D genes are given only for firm matches. Not every row has a clone size; where given, it reads once, few, many or a size class.

J | size | D | V | DNA | CDR3
TRBJ1-1 | many | NA | TRBV18 | TGTGCCAGCTCACTGCTAGCGACAGAAGCGAACACTGAAGCTTTCTTT | CASSLLATEANTEAFF
TRBJ2-1 | many | NA | TRBV5-1 | TGCGCCAGCAGCTTAGGCGAGCGGCACAATGAGCAGTTCTTC | CASSLGERHNEQFF
TRBJ2-1 | many | TRBD1 | TRBV5-6 | TGTGCCAGCAGCCAGACAGGGGGGCCATACAATGAGCAGTTCTTC | CASSQTGGPYNEQFF
TRBJ2-5 | NA | TRBD2 | TRBV6-2/TRBV6-3 | TGTGCCAGCGGTGCCCCCGGACTAGCGGGGCTGTACCAAGAGACCCAGTACTTC | CASGAPGLAGLYQETQYF
TRBJ2-5 | few | TRBD2 | TRBV6-5 | TGTGCCAGCAGGACGACTAGCGGGGGGGAGACCCAGTACTTC | CASRTTSGGETQYF
TRBJ2-7 | many | NA | TRBV4-3 | TGCGCCAGCAGCCCATCTCAGGGGTCCTCCTACGAGCAGTACTTC | CASSPSQGSSYEQYF
TRBJ1-4 | many | TRBD1 | TRBV20-1 | TGCAGTGCTAGGATACAGGGGACGACTAATGAAAAACTGTTTTTT | CSARIQGTTNEKLFF
TRBJ2-7 | few | NA | TRBV6-2/TRBV6-3 | TGTGCCAGCAGTTACTCGAAAGACGGGACACCAGGGGCCTACGAGCAGTACTTC | CASSYSKDGTPGAYEQYF
TRBJ2-5 | NA | TRBD1 | TRBV29-1 | TGCAGCGCCCGCAGGGGGTCCGTCGAGACCCAGTACTTC | CSARRGSVETQYF
TRBJ1-4 | many | NA | TRBV19 | TGTGCCAGTAGTATGACGGACCAACTAAGTGAAAAACTGTTTTTT | CASSMTDQLSEKLFF
TRBJ2-6 | many | NA | TRBV12-3/TRBV12-4 | TGTGCCAGCAGCATCCTATCTGGGGCCAACGTCCTGACTTTC | CASSILSGANVLTF
TRBJ2-7 | NA | TRBD2 | TRBV29-1 | TGCAGCGTAAGACTAGCGGACTACGAGCAGTACTTC | CSVRLADYEQYF
TRBJ1-5 | few | NA | TRBV12-3/TRBV12-4 | TGTGCCAGCAGTTTAAACAACCGGGACGGCAATCAGCCCCAGCATTTT | CASSLNNRDGNQPQHF
TRBJ1-2 | few | TRBD1 | TRBV27 | TGTGCCAGCAGGAGACAGGGGGAAGGTGGTGGCTACACCTTC | CASRRQGEGGGYTF
TRBJ2-1 | many | NA | TRBV7-2 | TGTGCCAGCAGTCGCCGGGAAGAGAGCTCCTACAATGAGCAGTTCTTC | CASSRREESSYNEQFF
TRBJ2-7 | many | NA | TRBV27 | TGTGCCAGCAGTTTAGGACAGTACTCCTACGAGCAGTACTTC | CASSLGQYSYEQYF
TRBJ2-1 | many | TRBD2 | TRBV7-9 | TGTGCCAGCAGCTTAAGACTAGCGGGAGATGATGAGCAGTTCTTC | CASSLRLAGDDEQFF
TRBJ1-1 | many | NA | TRBV12-3/TRBV12-4 | TGTGCCAGCAGGTTACAGGAGAACACTGAAGCTTTCTTT | CASRLQENTEAFF
TRBJ1-1 | many | NA | TRBV4-3 | TGCGCCAGCAGCCAAGGTGGGTTGGCCGGCACTGAAGCTTTCTTT | CASSQGGLAGTEAFF
TRBJ1-3 | few | TRBD1 | TRBV5-1 | TGCGCCAGCACAACAGGGGGCGCGGGAAACACCATATATTTT | CASTTGGAGNTIYF
TRBJ1-1 | many | NA | TRBV29-1 | TGCAGCCCTCAGGGTAGTGAAGCTTTCTTT | CSPQGSEAFF
TRBJ1-2 | few | TRBD1 | TRBV10-1 | TGCGCCAGCATCGTACAGGGGGCAAGAGCGGACTATGGCTACACCTTC | CASIVQGARADYGYTF
TRBJ2-7 | many | TRBD2 | TRBV29-1 | TGCAGCGTAAGGGACTATAAACGGCAGTACTTC | CSVRDYKRQYF
TRBJ1-5 | few | NA | TRBV28 | TGTGCCAGCAGTCTGGGGGGGGCGCAGCAGCCCCAGCATTTT | CASSLGGAQQPQHF
TRBJ1-6 | many | NA | TRBV28 | TGTGCCAGCAGTTCCCCGGCGACGAGCTCCTATAATTCACCCCTCCACTTT | CASSSPATSSYNSPLHF